Below, 20 T cell receptor beta chains from the same sample are listed, as sequenced in a study of blood T cell repertoires in COVID-19. Measured with immunoSEQ multiplex PCR; TCRdb has only the in-frame clones, and not every one. The profile shows hundreds of thousands of clones, 88% of them singletons. Sequenced input: PBMCs or T cells enriched from blood (not recorded which). The receptors derive from a woman aged 50 to 65 with acute COVID-19.

The chain combines TRBV6-5 with TRBJ2-1; 8 bases are shared with TRBD2. The CDR3 has 15 residues. The ends lost 10 bases at V and 2 bases at J; junction bases unmatched: 10. Germline V gene lookup returns CDR1 MNHEY and CDR2 SVGAGI. The CDR3 loop reads CAIIQGTSAYNEQFF. The CDR3 DNA follows: TGTGCCATAATCCAGGGGACTAGTGCCTACAATGAGCAGTTCTTC.

This chain uses TRBV4-2 with TRBJ2-5, with a tentative D call TRBD2 (5 bases). Germline V CDR1 and CDR2: LGHNA, YNFKEQ. CDR3 length: 15 residues. Between the trimmed V and J ends, which lost 2 bases and 2 bases, there was a span of 12 bases. The CDR3 sequence: CASSQFGMEQETQYF. CDR3 bases: TGTGCCAGCAGCCAATTCGGGATGGAGCAAGAGACCCAGTACTTC.

The genes are TRBV18 and TRBJ2-3; TRBD1 matches 8 bases. CDR1 is KGHSH, CDR2 LQKENI, per germline. With V trimmed by 3 bases and J by 3 bases, 8 bases remained unmatched. The CDR3 extends over 16 amino acids. CDR3 DNA sequence: TGTGCCAGCTCACCCGACAGGGGTACCCGAACAGATACGCAGTATTTT. Its protein is CASSPDRGTRTDTQYF.

V usage is TRBV4-2 and J usage is TRBJ2-3, with 9 bases that match TRBD1. The germline V gene has CDR1 LGHNA and CDR2 YNFKEQ. Trimming removed 4 bases from V and 6 bases from J; junction bases left unmatched: 5. This CDR3 contains 14 residues. The CDR3 is CASSRGQGWDTQYF. In DNA, the CDR3 is TGTGCCAGCAGCCGAGGACAGGGGTGGGATACGCAGTATTTT.

The genes are TRBV7-2 and TRBJ2-7, with 10 bases fitting TRBD2. The V gene's germline CDR1 is SGHTA and CDR2 FQGNSA. Trimming took 3 bases from V and 6 from J; bases not matched to a gene: 14. This CDR3 contains 17 residues. The CDR3 coding sequence is TGTGCCAGCAGCTTTAGCTCAGTAGCGGGAGGTCTAGGCGAGCAGTACTTC. This encodes CASSFSSVAGGLGEQYF.

This chain links TRBV7-8 with TRBJ1-1, with D unresolved. Germline-derived CDR1 and CDR2 are SGHVS and FQNEAQ. Trimming shortened V by 2 bases and J by 9 bases, and 13 bases separated the two germline ends. The CDR3 consists of 13 residues. CDR3 amino acids: CASSLFDGLQAFF. CDR3 in DNA: TGTGCCAGCAGCTTATTTGACGGACTGCAAGCTTTCTTT.

This chain links TRBV3-1 (or the pseudogene TRBV3-2) with TRBJ2-7; TRBD2 matches at 7 bases. Unmatched junction bases numbered 5, after V lost 1 base and J lost 2 bases. The CDR3 consists of 15 residues. Germline V gene lookup returns CDR1 LGHDT and CDR2 YNNKEL (reference sequence). The CDR3 loop reads CASSQATLAAYEQYF. DNA of the CDR3: TGTGCCAGCAGCCAAGCAACGCTAGCGGCCTACGAGCAGTACTTC.

This clone was found a few times. The chain couples TRBV6-4 to TRBJ2-3, with 9 positions matching TRBD1. This CDR3 region has 14 residues. Germline trimming cut 6 bases from V and 4 bases from J; bases unmatched to any gene: 5. The germline V gene encodes CDR1 MRHNA and CDR2 SNTAGT. The CDR3 DNA follows: TGTGCCAGCAGGGGACAGGGAGAAGCAGATACGCAGTATTTT. It is translated as CASRGQGEADTQYF.

This clone came up a few times. In DNA, the CDR3 is TGTGCCAGTAGAAAAAAGACAGGGGGCGAGACCTACGAGCAGTACTTC. This sequence encodes CASRKKTGGETYEQYF. V is TRBV19 and J is TRBJ2-7; 10 positions agree with TRBD1. This CDR3 is 16 amino acids long. The germline gives CDR1 LNHDA, CDR2 SQIVND (reference sequence). Losses at the gene ends were 6 bases for V and 2 bases for J; bases not matched to a gene: 10.

V and J are TRBV6-5 and TRBJ2-7; a weak D match, TRBD2 (5 bases). Trimming stripped 6 bases from V and 2 bases from J, with 14 bases between. Germline V CDR1 and CDR2: MNHEY, SVGAGI. This CDR3 comprises 14 residues. CDR3 residues: CASSSLAGPYEQYF. In DNA, the CDR3 is TGTGCCAGCAGCAGCCTCGCGGGTCCCTACGAGCAGTACTTC.

This sequence joins TRBV27 and TRBJ1-2, with 11 nucleotides matching TRBD1. From germline, CDR1 is MNHEY and CDR2 SMNVEV (reference sequence). The CDR3 extends over 14 amino acids. The V and J ends lost 8 bases and 4 bases, in that order; junction bases with no gene match: 6. CDR3 coding DNA: TGTGCCAGCCGAAGGACAGGGGGCGTCTATGGCTACACCTTC. Protein: CASRRTGGVYGYTF.

This sequence joins TRBV11-2 and TRBJ2-3, with D perhaps matching TRBD2 (5 bases). There are 15 residues in the CDR3. Trimming shortened V by 6 bases and J by 2 bases, and 15 bases separated the two germline ends. CDR1 is SGHAT, CDR2 FQNNGV, per germline. CDR3 sequence: CASSPRLRYTDTQYF. In DNA, the CDR3 is TGTGCCAGCAGTCCTAGACTACGGTACACAGATACGCAGTATTTT. Complete variable domain (other parts from reference TRBV11-2 and TRBJ2-3): EAGVAQSPRYKIIEKRQSVAFWCNPISGHATLYWYQQILGQGPKLLIQFQNNGVVDDSQLPKDRFSAERLKGVDSTLKIQPAKLEDSAVYLCASSPRLRYTDTQYFGPGTRLTVL.

The sample holds a few counts of this clone. This chain uses TRBV19 with TRBJ1-3; D is possibly TRBD1 (6 bases). The CDR3 sequence is 14 residues long. Germline CDR1 is LNHDA and CDR2 is SQIVND (reference sequence). The ends were cut back, 6 bases at V and 4 bases at J, with 13 bases in the middle. CDR3 nucleotide sequence: TGTGCCAGTAGCTCCACAGGGTACGGAAACACCATATATTTT. Encoded protein: CASSSTGYGNTIYF.

The V call is TRBV7-9, the J call TRBJ1-1; TRBD1 aligns across 8 bases. Germline V gives CDR1 SEHNR, CDR2 FQNEAQ (reference sequence). The CDR3 contains 13 residues. V trimming: 0 bases; J trimming: 12 bases; junction bases outside the gene matches: 6. Written as DNA, the CDR3 is TGTGCCAGCAGCTTAGCGCAGGGGGCGGCATCTTTCTTT. This sequence encodes CASSLAQGAASFF.

The genes are TRBV30 and TRBJ2-1; D gene unclear. The V gene's germline CDR1 is GTSNPN and CDR2 SVGIG (reference sequence). CDR3 length: 14 amino acids. V was clipped by 1 base and J by 4 bases, with 11 bases between them. CDR3 in amino acids: CAWSATPLYNEQFF. For the CDR3, the DNA is TGTGCCTGGAGTGCTACCCCACTTTACAATGAGCAGTTCTTC.

In this sample, this clone turned up once. This chain uses TRBV9 with TRBJ2-7; the D gene is possibly TRBD2 (6 bases). CDR3 length: 15 residues. Looked up from germline, CDR1 is SGDLS and CDR2 is YYNGEE. V dropped 0 bases and J dropped 0 bases, with 10 bases sitting between them. The CDR3: CASSVAGGSSYEQYF. The CDR3 DNA follows: TGTGCCAGCAGCGTAGCCGGAGGGAGCTCCTACGAGCAGTACTTC.

The chain is built from TRBV6-5 and TRBJ1-1; 8 nucleotides align to TRBD1. The J segment lost 8 bases and the V segment lost 8 bases, leaving 16 bases of the junction unmatched. Germline CDR1 and CDR2: MNHEY and SVGAGI. This CDR3 contains 15 residues. For the CDR3, the DNA is TGTGCCAGCGGAATGGACAGGGTGAAGTCTTGGGAAGCTTTCTTT. Amino acid sequence: CASGMDRVKSWEAFF.

This clone came up once. As DNA, the CDR3 is TGTGCCAGCAGCTTCGACAGGGATCAGCCCCAGCATTTT. This translates into CASSFDRDQPQHF. The chain recombines TRBV7-9 with TRBJ1-5; 7 bases line up with TRBD1. Trimming at V came to 3 bases and at J to 5 bases, leaving 1 base not matched to a gene. CDR3 length: 13 residues. CDR1 SEHNR and CDR2 FQNEAQ come from the germline V gene (reference sequence).

V gene TRBV5-1 combines with J gene TRBJ2-5; D perhaps matches TRBD1 (6 bases). Trimming removed 0 bases at V and 11 bases at J, with 17 bases between. This CDR3 contains 14 residues. Germline V gene data show CDR1 as SGHRS and CDR2 as YFSETQ. CDR3: CASSLEGVGKLQYF. The CDR3 coding sequence is TGCGCCAGCAGCTTGGAGGGGGTTGGTAAATTGCAGTACTTC.

The J gene is TRBJ2-3, the V gene TRBV14, with D tentatively TRBD1 (5 bases). The CDR3 sequence is 15 residues long. In germline, CDR1 is SGHDN, CDR2 FVKESK. With 0 bases removed from V and 4 bases from J, the gap between germline ends came to 11 bases. The CDR3 spells CASSQDSRAADTQYF. CDR3 DNA: TGTGCCAGCAGCCAAGATAGCAGGGCCGCAGATACGCAGTATTTT. The whole variable domain, filled in from reference TRBV14 and TRBJ2-3, reads EAGVTQFPSHSVIEKGQTVTLRCDPISGHDNLYWYRRVMGKEIKFLLHFVKESKQDESGMPNNRFLAERTGGTYSTLKVQPAELEDSGVYFCASSQDSRAADTQYFGPGTRLTVL.